The 21 T cell receptor beta chains listed next were all sequenced from one sample in a study of vaccination and CD4 T cells after COVID-19. Treatment of the sample: roughly 11-day PBMC culture with coronavirus spike peptide pools or control peptides (ViraFEST assay). These TCRs are of unknown antigen specificity. Scientists ran DNA taken from cultured CD4+ T cells through the Oncomine TCR Beta short-read assay for sequencing. TCRdb reanalysed the PCR reads using MiXCR and keeps one entry per CDR3 protein. The data hold about 18,000 distinct CDR3 sequences, with approximately 56% observed a single time. The material sequenced was CD4+ T cells from blood, cultured in vitro, taken before SARS-CoV-2 vaccination. The receptors stem from a human donor who had recovered from COVID-19.

This clonotype came up a few times. J is TRBJ2-2 and V is TRBV6-1; no clear D gene. Germline V gene sequence: CDR1 MNHNS, CDR2 SASEGT. Trimming stripped 5 bases from V and 3 bases from J, with 10 bases between. This CDR3 is built from 14 residues. The CDR3, as DNA: TGTGCCAGCAGTAAAGACACTTACACCGGGGAGCTGTTTTTT. This gives the protein CASSKDTYTGELFF.

The chain links TRBV5-1 to TRBJ2-1; D is unresolved. The germline CDR1 and CDR2 sequences are SGHRS and YFSETQ. The V gene lost 3 bases and the J gene lost 0 bases, with 13 bases spanning the gap. The CDR3 extends over 16 amino acids. CDR3 in DNA: TGCGCCAGCAGCTCGGACGGGCGAGCCTCCTACAATGAGCAGTTCTTC. Its translation: CASSSDGRASYNEQFF.

The rearrangement joins TRBV10-3 to TRBJ1-6; the D is unclear. CDR1 is ENHRY, CDR2 SYGVKD, per germline. The CDR3 has 15 amino acids. V dropped 10 bases and J dropped 2 bases, with 15 bases sitting between them. The CDR3 here is CATDREGAYNSPLHF. The CDR3 coding sequence is TGTGCCACCGATCGGGAGGGCGCCTATAATTCACCCCTCCACTTT.

This clonotype was seen only a few times. V and J are TRBV15 and TRBJ2-1, with TRBD2 matching 8 bases. With V trimmed by 8 bases and J by 7 bases, 10 bases remained unmatched. This CDR3 has 14 residues. Germline V gene lookup returns CDR1 LNHNV and CDR2 YYDKDF (reference sequence). The CDR3 region has the DNA TGTGCCACCCACCGGGGGGGTTACGGAAATGAGCAGTTCTTC. It yields the protein CATHRGGYGNEQFF.

This chain uses TRBV20-1 with TRBJ1-2; 11 positions agree with TRBD1. This CDR3 region has 13 residues. Germline V gene lookup returns CDR1 DFQATT and CDR2 SNEGSKA (reference sequence). Losses at the gene ends were 5 bases for V and 5 bases for J; bases not matched to a gene: 4. CDR3 DNA: TGCAGTGCTGGACAGGGGGCAGGGTATGGCTACACCTTC. Its translation: CSAGQGAGYGYTF.

The chain links TRBV30 to TRBJ1-5; D possibly corresponds to TRBD1 (5 bases). The CDR3 has 13 residues. V was clipped by 2 bases and J by 6 bases, with 11 bases between them. Germline loops: CDR1 GTSNPN, CDR2 SVGIG (reference sequence). CDR3 in DNA: TGTGCCTGGAGTACAAGGGGTAGTCAGCCCCAGCATTTT. This translates into CAWSTRGSQPQHF.

V gene TRBV19 combines with J gene TRBJ1-5, with D possibly TRBD1 on 5 matching bases. Germline values: CDR1 LNHDA, CDR2 SQIVND (reference sequence). The CDR3 totals 16 residues. Trimming shortened V by 5 bases and J by 7 bases, and 21 bases separated the two germline ends. Written as DNA, the CDR3 is TGTGCCAGTAGTCAGTCAGATGCAGGGATTGTGCAGCCCCAGCATTTT. This codes for CASSQSDAGIVQPQHF.

This chain connects TRBV4-1 to TRBJ1-5; the D gene is possibly TRBD1 (5 bases). The CDR3 runs to 13 residues. The V and J ends lost 0 bases and 6 bases respectively, with 6 bases between them. CDR1 and CDR2 (germline): MGHRA, YSYEKL. CDR3 bases: TGCGCCAGCAGCCAAGAAGACAGTCAGCCCCAGCATTTT. Translating it yields CASSQEDSQPQHF.

This chain connects TRBV28 to TRBJ2-6; no firm D call. The CDR3 spans 15 residues. The germline CDR1 and CDR2 sequences are MDHEN and SYDVKM. V lost 7 bases and J lost 4, with 14 bases in between. CDR3 in DNA: TGTGCCAGCAATCGTTCGGGTTCCGGGGCCAACGTCCTGACTTTC. Its translation is CASNRSGSGANVLTF.

This clonotype turned up a few times. The genes are TRBV11-3 and TRBJ2-3; the match to TRBD1 covers 7 bases. The J segment lost 2 bases and the V segment lost 5 bases, leaving 7 bases of the junction unmatched. This CDR3 spans 15 amino acids. Germline V gives CDR1 SGHNT, CDR2 YENEEA. The CDR3 is CASSARTGLTDTQYF. CDR3 nucleotides: TGTGCCAGCAGCGCCCGGACAGGACTCACAGATACGCAGTATTTT.

This rearrangement joins TRBV6-5 to TRBJ1-1, with D hard to call. CDR3 size: 13 residues. V dropped 0 bases and J dropped 8 bases, with 10 bases sitting between them. Germline V gene sequence: CDR1 MNHEY, CDR2 SVGAGI. Here the CDR3 reads CASSYSNPREAFF. DNA for the CDR3: TGTGCCAGCAGTTACTCGAACCCACGGGAAGCTTTCTTT.

Only a few counts were recorded for this clonotype. The V gene is TRBV6-5, the J gene TRBJ2-5; no definite D call. V shed 0 bases and J shed 5 bases, with 19 bases lying between them. CDR1 and CDR2 from the germline V gene are MNHEY and SVGAGI. The CDR3 contains 17 residues. Here the CDR3 DNA reads TGTGCCAGCAGTTACTCTAGGGAAACTCGGGCTGGGGAGACCCAGTACTTC. This sequence encodes CASSYSRETRAGETQYF.

The gene calls are TRBV12-3 or TRBV12-4 and TRBJ1-5; 7 bases are a match to TRBD1. The CDR3 is made up of 15 amino acids. V lost 6 bases and J lost 0; bases outside the gene matches: 5. CDR3 bases: TGTGCCAGCAGGGTTGGGACAGATAGCAATCAGCCCCAGCATTTT. This encodes CASRVGTDSNQPQHF.

V gene TRBV24-1 combines with J gene TRBJ2-5, with D hard to call. Trimming shortened V by 5 bases and J by 5 bases, and 20 bases separated the two germline ends. Germline assignment: CDR1 KGHDR and CDR2 SFDVKD. The CDR3 totals 16 residues. CDR3 region: CATSASDAGFGETQYF. Here the CDR3 DNA reads TGTGCCACCAGTGCGTCGGACGCCGGATTCGGCGAGACCCAGTACTTC.

This rearrangement joins TRBV24-1 to TRBJ2-5, with 10 bases identical to TRBD1. Per germline, CDR1 KGHDR and CDR2 SFDVKD. The CDR3 has 16 amino acids. After removal of 5 bases from V and 4 bases from J, the junction contained 9 bases not matched to a gene. The CDR3: CATSGYTGTGAETQYF. The CDR3 region has the DNA TGTGCCACCAGTGGTTACACCGGGACAGGGGCAGAGACCCAGTACTTC.

The J gene is TRBJ2-2, the V gene TRBV7-3; D remains ambiguous. From germline, CDR1 is SGHTA and CDR2 FQGTGA. Between the trimmed V and J ends, which lost 1 base and 4 bases, there was a span of 7 bases. The CDR3 runs 14 residues. The DNA for the CDR3 is TGTGCCAGCAGCTTAAGGCGTAGCACCGGGGAGCTGTTTTTT. This sequence encodes CASSLRRSTGELFF. The full variable domain, completed using reference TRBV7-3 and TRBJ2-2, is GAGVSQTPSNKVTEKGKYVELRCDPISGHTALYWYRQSLGQGPEFLIYFQGTGAADDSGLPNDRFFAVRPEGSVSTLKIQRTERGDSAVYLCASSLRRSTGELFFGEGSRLTVL.

This clonotype was counted only a few times. V and J are TRBV7-6 and TRBJ2-1; D is possibly TRBD1 or TRBD2 (5 bases each). Germline V gene sequence: CDR1 SGHVS, CDR2 FNYEAQ. V lost 5 bases and J lost 6, with 14 bases in between. The CDR3 contains 14 residues. CDR3: CASSLRDATNEQFF. The CDR3 nucleotides read TGTGCCAGCAGCCTCCGGGACGCCACCAATGAGCAGTTCTTC.

There are a few counts of this clonotype. This chain connects TRBV15 to TRBJ2-5; D gene unclear. Trimming removed 5 bases at V and 5 bases at J, with 9 bases between. This CDR3 region has 12 residues. Germline V gene sequence: CDR1 LNHNV, CDR2 YYDKDF (reference sequence). The CDR3 nucleotides are TGTGCCACCAGCCCCAGCCGGGAGACCCAGTACTTC. Translation: CATSPSRETQYF.

This clonotype was detected a few times. CDR3 bases: TGTGCCAGCAGTGACCAGTCTTGGCGTACCCAGTACTTC. It specifies CASSDQSWRTQYF. The V and J genes are TRBV25-1 and TRBJ2-5, with D unclear. Germline V gene sequence: CDR1 MGHDK, CDR2 SYGVNS. The CDR3 runs to 13 residues. The ends were cut back, 3 bases at V and 8 bases at J, with 13 bases in the middle.

This clonotype came up a few times. A junction boundary mismatches the germline segment, possibly from a read error. The chain joins TRBV20-1 to TRBJ1-6; D not resolved. This CDR3 region has 13 residues. The germline V gene has CDR1 DFQATT and CDR2 SNEGSKA (reference sequence). The CDR3 DNA follows: TGCAGTCCTAGGGTCCTTGGACGTTCACCCCTCCACTTT. Protein sequence: CSPRVLGRSPLHF.

This clonotype has more than one count but fewer than ten. The chain carries TRBV6-1 and TRBJ1-2; unclear D gene. CDR3 length: 15 residues. V lost 4 bases and J lost 4, with 16 bases in between. The germline V gene has CDR1 MNHNS and CDR2 SASEGT. The CDR3 is CASSAIGRFSYGYTF. CDR3 bases: TGTGCCAGCAGTGCAATAGGACGGTTTTCCTATGGCTACACCTTC.